Below are 18 T cell receptor beta chains sequenced from a single sample in a study of cytomegalovirus exposure and HLA in healthy donors. Primers for the PCR totalled 60 Vbeta and 13 Jbeta. Some clones are missing from TCRdb's copy, which holds only in-frame ones; the method was immunoSEQ multiplex PCR. In the table there are approximately 180,000 clones, 65% to 75% of which are singletons. The sequenced material came from PBMCs. These receptor sequences come from a human donor in good health.

J is TRBJ2-3 and V is TRBV15; TRBD2 agrees at 7 bases. The CDR3 length is 16 residues. Per germline, CDR1 LNHNV and CDR2 YYDKDF (reference sequence). V lost 2 bases and J lost 0; bases outside the gene matches: 5. The CDR3 region is CATSRSRGGSTDTQYF. The CDR3 DNA sequence: TGTGCCACCAGCAGATCCCGCGGGGGTAGCACAGATACGCAGTATTTT.

V usage is TRBV19 and J usage is TRBJ1-2; D gene uncertain. CDR3 size: 14 residues. V was shortened by 0 bases and J by 8 bases, with 13 bases between the two germline ends. Germline-derived CDR1 and CDR2 are LNHDA and SQIVND (reference sequence). CDR3 nucleotides: TGTGCCAGTAGTATAGATCTCGGCGGGTACGGCTACACCTTC. Residues: CASSIDLGGYGYTF. The full variable domain, completed using reference TRBV19 and TRBJ1-2, is DGGITQSPKYLFRKEGQNVTLSCEQNLNHDAMYWYRQDPGQGLRLIYYSQIVNDFQKGDIAEGYSVSREKKESFPLTVTSAQKNPTAFYLCASSIDLGGYGYTFGSGTRLTVV.

The gene calls are TRBV7-6 and TRBJ2-7, with 13 bases lining up with TRBD2. CDR1 is SGHVS and CDR2 is FNYEAQ in the germline V gene. The J segment lost 3 bases and the V segment lost 2 bases, leaving 7 bases of the junction unmatched. There are 17 residues in the CDR3. The chain's CDR3 is CASSLRLAGGIVYEQYF. Here the CDR3 DNA reads TGTGCCAGCAGCTTAAGACTAGCGGGGGGAATAGTCTACGAGCAGTACTTC.

This clone was observed a few times. CDR3 region: CASSPGLGRGSSYEQYF. In DNA form, the CDR3 reads TGCGCCAGCAGCCCGGGACTAGGGAGGGGGAGCTCCTACGAGCAGTACTTC. The chain couples TRBV5-1 to TRBJ2-7; 8 positions agree with TRBD2. This CDR3 contains 17 residues. Trimming removed 4 bases from V and 0 bases from J; junction bases left unmatched: 12. Germline CDR1 and CDR2: SGHRS and YFSETQ.

This clone appeared a single time. This chain joins TRBV7-2 and TRBJ2-4; the match to TRBD2 covers 7 bases. The length of the CDR3 is 12 residues. The junction had 1 base not matched to a gene; V was cut back by 4 bases and J by 7 bases. CDR1 and CDR2 (germline): SGHTA, FQGNSA. CDR3 residues: CASSWGGNIQYF. Here the CDR3 DNA reads TGTGCCAGCAGCTGGGGGGGGAACATTCAGTACTTC.

The rearrangement uses TRBV27 and TRBJ1-5; 9 bases are shared with TRBD1. J lost 7 bases, V lost 2 bases, and 12 bases had no gene match. Germline CDR1 MNHEY, CDR2 SMNVEV (reference sequence). This CDR3 has 17 amino acids. The CDR3 nucleotides read TGTGCCAGCAGTTTAACCGCCGGGACAGGGTATTGGCAGCCCCAGCATTTT. Its translation: CASSLTAGTGYWQPQHF.

The rearrangement uses TRBV5-1 and TRBJ1-1; D perhaps matches TRBD1 (6 bases). The CDR3 is 13 amino acids. Trimming stripped 4 bases from V and 0 bases from J, with 7 bases between. Looked up from germline, CDR1 is SGHRS and CDR2 is YFSETQ. CDR3 bases: TGCGCCAGCAGCAGGGACATGAACACTGAAGCTTTCTTT. Protein product: CASSRDMNTEAFF. Supplemented by reference TRBV5-1 and TRBJ1-1, the full variable domain reads KAGVTQTPRYLIKTRGQQVTLSCSPISGHRSVSWYQQTPGQGLQFLFEYFSETQRNKGNFPGRFSGRQFSNSRSEMNVSTLELGDSALYLCASSRDMNTEAFFGQGTRLTVV.

This clone turned up a few times. This chain connects TRBV5-4 to TRBJ2-3, with 8 positions matching TRBD2. CDR3 length: 16 residues. The junction had 6 bases not matched to a gene; V was cut back by 1 base and J by 2 bases. CDR1 and CDR2 from the germline V gene are SGHNT and YYREEE (reference sequence). This CDR3 is CASSLSSGGTTDTQYF. CDR3 sequence (DNA): TGTGCCAGCAGCTTGTCGTCGGGGGGGACCACAGATACGCAGTATTTT.

The chain is built from TRBV18 and TRBJ2-4; D call uncertain. This CDR3 region has 19 residues. V lost 2 bases and J 0 bases, leaving 20 bases between the germline ends. Germline CDR1 and CDR2: KGHSH and LQKENI. DNA of the CDR3: TGTGCCAGCTCACCAACATACGTCGGTCCTAGTCTAGCCAAAAACATTCAGTACTTC. Protein: CASSPTYVGPSLAKNIQYF.

J is TRBJ2-3 and V is TRBV6-1; 13 nucleotides match TRBD2. Germline V gene data show CDR1 as MNHNS and CDR2 as SASEGT. Trimming removed 4 bases from V and 3 bases from J; junction bases left unmatched: 10. CDR3 size: 18 residues. CDR3 loop: CASSGGTSGAVRTDTQYF. CDR3 bases: TGTGCCAGCAGTGGAGGGACTAGCGGGGCTGTAAGGACAGATACGCAGTATTTT.

The V gene is TRBV11-2, the J gene TRBJ2-1; TRBD2 agrees at 8 bases. The V gene's germline CDR1 is SGHAT and CDR2 FQNNGV. Unmatched junction bases numbered 7, after V lost 1 base and J lost 8 bases. The CDR3 extends over 15 amino acids. The CDR3 region is CASSLAPTSAYEQFF. CDR3 coding DNA: TGTGCCAGCAGCTTAGCGCCGACTAGCGCCTATGAGCAGTTCTTC. The full variable domain, in which reference TRBV11-2 and TRBJ2-1 provide the parts outside the CDR3, is EAGVAQSPRYKIIEKRQSVAFWCNPISGHATLYWYQQILGQGPKLLIQFQNNGVVDDSQLPKDRFSAERLKGVDSTLKIQPAKLEDSAVYLCASSLAPTSAYEQFFGPGTRLTVL.

This clone was recorded a few times. The chain uses TRBV19 and TRBJ1-2; the D is unclear. Germline V gives CDR1 LNHDA, CDR2 SQIVND (reference sequence). The CDR3 has 13 residues. V was trimmed by 3 bases and J by 5 bases, leaving 10 bases between them. In DNA form, the CDR3 reads TGTGCCAGTAGTATGTCTTGGAGTTATGGCTACACCTTC. It codes for CASSMSWSYGYTF.

The chain links TRBV9 to TRBJ2-3; the D gene is possibly TRBD1 (5 bases). The CDR3 loop spans 16 amino acids. V lost 1 base to trimming and J lost 0 bases, with 12 bases between them. Germline CDR1 and CDR2: SGDLS and YYNGEE. CDR3 protein: CASSVSDNPSTDTQYF. The CDR3 DNA reads TGTGCCAGCAGCGTATCGGACAACCCTAGCACAGATACGCAGTATTTT. The full variable domain, completed using reference TRBV9 and TRBJ2-3, is DSGVTQTPKHLITATGQRVTLRCSPRSGDLSVYWYQQSLDQGLQFLIQYYNGEERAKGNILERFSAQQFPDLHSELNLSSLELGDSALYFCASSVSDNPSTDTQYFGPGTRLTVL.

The gene calls are TRBV5-6 and TRBJ2-1; D is unclear. The CDR3 has 11 residues. The germline CDR1 and CDR2 sequences are SGHDT and YYEEEE. V was cut by 5 bases and J by 4 bases, with 4 bases left in between. The CDR3 DNA reads TGTGCCAGCAGTATGTACAATGAGCAGTTCTTC. It yields the protein CASSMYNEQFF.

The chain combines TRBV6-1 with TRBJ1-2; D unresolved. The germline CDR1 and CDR2 sequences are MNHNS and SASEGT. V was shortened by 6 bases and J by 2 bases, with 10 bases between the two germline ends. The CDR3 extends over 13 amino acids. The chain's CDR3 is CASSLTYNYGYTF. The CDR3 DNA follows: TGTGCCAGCAGCTTGACATACAACTATGGCTACACCTTC.

The chain joins TRBV7-9 to TRBJ2-2; 9 positions match TRBD1. This CDR3 comprises 19 residues. V dropped 3 bases and J dropped 6; count of bases not matched to a gene: 17. CDR1 is SEHNR and CDR2 is FQNEAQ in the germline V gene (reference sequence). CDR3 residues: CASSFGGIRTGGLPGELFF. The CDR3 DNA is TGTGCCAGCAGCTTCGGGGGGATCAGAACAGGGGGCCTTCCCGGGGAGCTGTTTTTT.

The chain has TRBV2 and TRBJ1-2; D may be TRBD1 (6 bases). There are 14 residues in the CDR3. Trimming left V 8 bases short and J 2 bases short, with 15 bases between. The V gene's germline CDR1 is SNHLY and CDR2 FYNNEI. The CDR3 here is CASRPGHMNYGYTF. CDR3 DNA sequence: TGTGCCAGCCGCCCGGGACACATGAACTATGGCTACACCTTC.

This clone came up a few times. V usage is TRBV18 and J usage is TRBJ2-1; TRBD2 aligns across 12 bases. There are 17 residues in the CDR3. Trimming at V came to 2 bases and at J to 7 bases, leaving 9 bases not matched to a gene. Germline loops: CDR1 KGHSH, CDR2 LQKENI. CDR3 coding DNA: TGTGCCAGCTCACCAAGGCCTAGCGGGGGGGCTTGGAATGAGCAGTTCTTC. It yields the protein CASSPRPSGGAWNEQFF.